A single sample is the source of the 3 T cell receptor beta chains below, sequenced in a study of shared clonotypes between healthy human individuals. Assay used: immunoSEQ multiplex PCR; TCRdb lists only in-frame clones, some missing. Altogether about 690,000 clones are present, 90% being singletons, with the ten largest covering 34%. What was sequenced was memory CD8+ T cells from PBMCs. Subset indicated: CD45RO+ cells pooled with CCR7-negative TemRA cells. The receptors come from a man aged 18 to 30 in good health. Some clones in this sample may be carry-over from other donors' samples.

The genes are TRBV15 and TRBJ2-7, with a possible D match to TRBD2 (5 bases). The CDR3 runs to 16 residues. Germline CDR1 is LNHNV and CDR2 is YYDKDF (reference sequence). With 0 bases removed from V and 4 bases from J, the gap between germline ends came to 16 bases. The CDR3 bases are TGTGCCACCAGCAGAGATTCGGGGTTAGCCTTATACGAGCAGTACTTC. Translating it yields CATSRDSGLALYEQYF.

DNA of the CDR3: TGTGCCAGCAGCTCCGACTCCTACGAGCAGTACTTC. Protein: CASSSDSYEQYF. V and J are TRBV11-2 and TRBJ2-7; D gene unclear. The CDR3 has 12 amino acids. From germline, CDR1 is SGHAT and CDR2 FQNNGV. V gave up 4 bases and J gave up 0 bases, with 4 bases separating them.

This chain links TRBV6-4 with TRBJ1-2; possible D gene TRBD1, 5 bases. V dropped 7 bases and J dropped 4 bases, with 22 bases sitting between them. The germline CDR1 and CDR2 sequences are MRHNA and SNTAGT. This CDR3 is 16 amino acids long. The CDR3 here is CASTHPLGGDGYGYTF. CDR3 in DNA: TGTGCCAGCACCCACCCTCTGGGCGGGGACGGCTATGGCTACACCTTC.